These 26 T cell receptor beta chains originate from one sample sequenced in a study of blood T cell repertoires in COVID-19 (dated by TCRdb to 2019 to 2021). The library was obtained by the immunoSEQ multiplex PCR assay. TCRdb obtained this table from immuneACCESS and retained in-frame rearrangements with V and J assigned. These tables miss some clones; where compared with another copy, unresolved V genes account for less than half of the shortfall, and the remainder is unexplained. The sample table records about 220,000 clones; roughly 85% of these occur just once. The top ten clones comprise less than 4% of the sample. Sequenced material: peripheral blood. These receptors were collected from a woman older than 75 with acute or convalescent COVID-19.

CDR3 sequence: CASSDSLVDRRQGPPEPQHF. In DNA, the CDR3 is TGTGCCAGCAGTGACTCTCTAGTGGACCGAAGACAGGGGCCCCCTGAGCCCCAGCATTTT. This sequence joins TRBV6-4 and TRBJ1-5, with TRBD1 matching 8 bases. Trimming took 0 bases from V and 8 from J; bases not matched to a gene: 21. The CDR3 covers 20 residues. Germline CDR1 and CDR2: MRHNA and SNTAGT.

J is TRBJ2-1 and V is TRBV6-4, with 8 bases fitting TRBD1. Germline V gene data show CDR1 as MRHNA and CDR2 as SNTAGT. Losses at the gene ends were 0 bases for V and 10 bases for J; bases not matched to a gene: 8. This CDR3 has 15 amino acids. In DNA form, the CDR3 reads TGTGCCAGCAGTGACTCGAACAGGGGGTTTGTCGAGCAGTTCTTC. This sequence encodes CASSDSNRGFVEQFF.

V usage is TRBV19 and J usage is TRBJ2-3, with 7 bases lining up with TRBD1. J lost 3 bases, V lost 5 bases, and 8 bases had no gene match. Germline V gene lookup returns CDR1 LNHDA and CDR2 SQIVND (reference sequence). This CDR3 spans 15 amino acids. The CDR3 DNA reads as TGTGCCAGTAGTTCCGACAGGGTTCGTACAGATACGCAGTATTTT. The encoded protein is CASSSDRVRTDTQYF.

CDR3 loop: CASSSTDKANSPLHF. CDR3 nucleotides: TGTGCCAGTAGTTCCACGGACAAGGCTAATTCACCCCTCCACTTT. The rearrangement joins TRBV19 to TRBJ1-6, with a possible D match to TRBD1 (5 bases). In germline, CDR1 is LNHDA, CDR2 SQIVND (reference sequence). V lost 5 bases and J 6 bases, leaving 14 bases between the germline ends. CDR3 length: 15 residues. Filled out from reference TRBV19 and TRBJ1-6, the complete variable domain reads DGGITQSPKYLFRKEGQNVTLSCEQNLNHDAMYWYRQDPGQGLRLIYYSQIVNDFQKGDIAEGYSVSREKKESFPLTVTSAQKNPTAFYLCASSSTDKANSPLHFGNGTRLTVT.

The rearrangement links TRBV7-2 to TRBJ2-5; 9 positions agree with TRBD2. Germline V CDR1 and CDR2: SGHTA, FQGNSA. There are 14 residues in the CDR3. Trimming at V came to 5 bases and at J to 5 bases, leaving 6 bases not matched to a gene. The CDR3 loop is CASSPGTSLETQYF. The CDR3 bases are TGTGCCAGCAGCCCCGGGACTAGCTTGGAGACCCAGTACTTC.

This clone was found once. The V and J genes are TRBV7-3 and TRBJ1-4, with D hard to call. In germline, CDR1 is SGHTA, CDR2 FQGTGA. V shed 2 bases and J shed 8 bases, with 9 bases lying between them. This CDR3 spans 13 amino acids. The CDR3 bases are TGTGCCAGCAGCTTAGGGCCGTCGGAAAAACTGTTTTTT. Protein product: CASSLGPSEKLFF.

As DNA, the CDR3 is TGTGCCATCAGTGAGTCGACACCGGCCTCAAGTGGCTACACCTTC. Translating gives CAISESTPASSGYTF. The chain joins TRBV10-3 to TRBJ1-2, with D unresolved. The CDR3 consists of 15 residues. Germline V CDR1 and CDR2: ENHRY, SYGVKD. V lost 0 bases and J lost 7, with 15 bases in between.

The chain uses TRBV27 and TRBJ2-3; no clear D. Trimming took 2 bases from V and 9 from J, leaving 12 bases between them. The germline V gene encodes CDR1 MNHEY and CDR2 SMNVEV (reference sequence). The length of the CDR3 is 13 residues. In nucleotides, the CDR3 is TGTGCCAGCAGTTTAAATCGGGTTTCCACGCAGTATTTT. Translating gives CASSLNRVSTQYF.

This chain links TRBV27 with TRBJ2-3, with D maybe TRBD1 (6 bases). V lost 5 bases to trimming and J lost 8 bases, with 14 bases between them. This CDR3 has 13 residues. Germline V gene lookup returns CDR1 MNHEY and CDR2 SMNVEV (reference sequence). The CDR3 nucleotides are TGTGCCAGCAGTGCTGGACAGTTGGTTACGCAGTATTTT. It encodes CASSAGQLVTQYF.

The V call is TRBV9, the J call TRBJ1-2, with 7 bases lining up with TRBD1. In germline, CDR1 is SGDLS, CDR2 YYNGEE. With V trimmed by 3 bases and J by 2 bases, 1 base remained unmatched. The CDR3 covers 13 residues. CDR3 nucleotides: TGTGCCAGCAGCGCCAGGGGGAACTATGGCTACACCTTC. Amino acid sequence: CASSARGNYGYTF.

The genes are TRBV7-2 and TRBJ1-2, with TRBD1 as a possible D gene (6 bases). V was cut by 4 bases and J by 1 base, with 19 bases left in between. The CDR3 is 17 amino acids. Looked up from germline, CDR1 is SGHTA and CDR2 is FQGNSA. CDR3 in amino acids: CASSSSLGGHSNYGYTF. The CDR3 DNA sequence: TGTGCCAGCAGCTCATCCTTAGGGGGACATAGTAACTATGGCTACACCTTC.

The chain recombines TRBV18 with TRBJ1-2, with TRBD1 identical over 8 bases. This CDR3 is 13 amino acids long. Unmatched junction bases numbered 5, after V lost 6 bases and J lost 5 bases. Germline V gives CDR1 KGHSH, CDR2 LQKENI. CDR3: CASSAGQEYGYTF. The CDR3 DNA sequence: TGTGCCAGCTCCGCGGGACAGGAGTATGGCTACACCTTC.

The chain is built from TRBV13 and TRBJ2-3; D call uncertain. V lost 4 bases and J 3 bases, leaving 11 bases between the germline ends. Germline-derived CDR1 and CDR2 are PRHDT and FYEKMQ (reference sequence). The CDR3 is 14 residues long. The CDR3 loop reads CASSSLTRTDTQYF. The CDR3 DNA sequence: TGTGCCAGCAGCTCCCTAACGAGGACAGATACGCAGTATTTT.

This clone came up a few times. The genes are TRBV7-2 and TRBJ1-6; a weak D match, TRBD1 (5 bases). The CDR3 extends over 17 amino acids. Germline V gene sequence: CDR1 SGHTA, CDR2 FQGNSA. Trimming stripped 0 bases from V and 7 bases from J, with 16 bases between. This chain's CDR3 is CASSLAPRVLANSPLHF. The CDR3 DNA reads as TGTGCCAGCAGCTTAGCGCCCAGGGTGTTGGCAAATTCACCCCTCCACTTT.

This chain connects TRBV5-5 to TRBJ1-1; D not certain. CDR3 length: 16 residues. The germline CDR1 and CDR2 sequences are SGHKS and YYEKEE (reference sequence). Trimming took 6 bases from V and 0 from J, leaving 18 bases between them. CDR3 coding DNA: TGTGCCAGCACCTCCCTATCCTCGGGGATGAACACTGAAGCTTTCTTT. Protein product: CASTSLSSGMNTEAFF.

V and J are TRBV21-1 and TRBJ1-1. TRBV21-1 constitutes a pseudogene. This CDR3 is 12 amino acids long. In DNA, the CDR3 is TGTGGCTCACGAAGGGGAGGCACTGAAGCTTTCTTT. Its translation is CGSRRGGTEAFF.

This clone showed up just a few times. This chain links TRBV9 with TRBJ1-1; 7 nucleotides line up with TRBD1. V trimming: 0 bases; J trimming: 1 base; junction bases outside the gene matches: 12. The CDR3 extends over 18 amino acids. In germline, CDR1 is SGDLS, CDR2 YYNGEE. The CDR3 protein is CASSVAGTAEAGNTEAFF. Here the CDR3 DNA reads TGTGCCAGCAGCGTAGCGGGGACAGCCGAGGCCGGGAACACTGAAGCTTTCTTT.

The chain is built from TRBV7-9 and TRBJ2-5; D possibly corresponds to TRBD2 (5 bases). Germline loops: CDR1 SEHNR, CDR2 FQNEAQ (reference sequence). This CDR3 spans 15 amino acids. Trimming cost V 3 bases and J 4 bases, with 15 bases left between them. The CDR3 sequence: CASSLKAGETETQYF. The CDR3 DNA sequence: TGTGCCAGCAGCTTGAAGGCCGGGGAAACAGAGACCCAGTACTTC.

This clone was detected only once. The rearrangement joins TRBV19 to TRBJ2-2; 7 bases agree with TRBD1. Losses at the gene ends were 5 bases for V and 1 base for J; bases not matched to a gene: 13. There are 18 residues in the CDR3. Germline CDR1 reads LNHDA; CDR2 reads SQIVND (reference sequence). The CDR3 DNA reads TGTGCCAGTAGTTCCTCGAGGACAGGCGAAAAGAACACCGGGGAGCTGTTTTTT. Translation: CASSSSRTGEKNTGELFF.

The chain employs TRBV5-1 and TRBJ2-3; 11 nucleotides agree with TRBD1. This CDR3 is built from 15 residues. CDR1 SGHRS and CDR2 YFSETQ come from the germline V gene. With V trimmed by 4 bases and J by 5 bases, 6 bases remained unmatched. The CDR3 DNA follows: TGCGCCAGCAGCATCGGACAGGGGGCATTAGATACGCAGTATTTT. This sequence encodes CASSIGQGALDTQYF.

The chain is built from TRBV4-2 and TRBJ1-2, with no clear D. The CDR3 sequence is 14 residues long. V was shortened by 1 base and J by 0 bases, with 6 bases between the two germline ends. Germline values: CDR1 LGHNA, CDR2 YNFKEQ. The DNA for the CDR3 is TGTGCCAGCAGCCAAGGCGGTCCTAACTATGGCTACACCTTC. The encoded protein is CASSQGGPNYGYTF.

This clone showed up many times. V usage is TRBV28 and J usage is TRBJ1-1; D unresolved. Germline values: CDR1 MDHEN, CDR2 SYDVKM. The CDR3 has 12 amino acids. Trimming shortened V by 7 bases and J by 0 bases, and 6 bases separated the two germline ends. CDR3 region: CASTKLNTEAFF. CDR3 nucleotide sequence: TGTGCCAGCACTAAACTGAACACTGAAGCTTTCTTT.

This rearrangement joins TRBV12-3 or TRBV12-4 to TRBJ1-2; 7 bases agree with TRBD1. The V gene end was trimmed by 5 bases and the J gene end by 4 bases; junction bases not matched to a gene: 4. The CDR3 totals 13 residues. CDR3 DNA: TGTGCCAGCAGTCGAGGGACAGTCTATGGCTACACCTTC. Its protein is CASSRGTVYGYTF.

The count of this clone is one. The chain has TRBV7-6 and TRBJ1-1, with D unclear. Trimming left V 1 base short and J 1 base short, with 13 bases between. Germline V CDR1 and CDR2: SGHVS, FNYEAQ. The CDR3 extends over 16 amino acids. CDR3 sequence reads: CASSLDSGLRNTEAFF. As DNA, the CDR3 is TGTGCCAGCAGCTTAGATAGTGGACTCCGGAACACTGAAGCTTTCTTT.

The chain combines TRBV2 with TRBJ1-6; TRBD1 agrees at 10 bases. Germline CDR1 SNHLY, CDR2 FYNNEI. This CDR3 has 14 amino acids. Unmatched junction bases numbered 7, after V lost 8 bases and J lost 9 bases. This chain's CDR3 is CASLGGTGVSPLHF. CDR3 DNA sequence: TGTGCCAGCCTAGGGGGGACAGGGGTTTCACCCCTCCACTTT. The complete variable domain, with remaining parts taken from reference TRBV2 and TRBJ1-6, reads EPEVTQTPSHQVTQMGQEVILRCVPISNHLYFYWYRQILGQKVEFLVSFYNNEISEKSEIFDDQFSVERPDGSNFTLKIRSTKLEDSAMYFCASLGGTGVSPLHFGNGTRLTVT.

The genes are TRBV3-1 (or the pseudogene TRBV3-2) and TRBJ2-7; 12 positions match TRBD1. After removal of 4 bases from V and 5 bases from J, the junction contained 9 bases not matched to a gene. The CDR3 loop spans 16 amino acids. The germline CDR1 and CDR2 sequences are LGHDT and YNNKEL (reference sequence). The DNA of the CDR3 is TGTGCCAGCAGCCCGTATCCGGGACAGGGGGCCGACGAGCAGTACTTC. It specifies CASSPYPGQGADEQYF.